This entry describes one T cell receptor beta chain. Its antigen is unknown. Amplification used 60 Vbeta primers and 13 Jbeta primers. Only in-frame clones appear in the TCRdb table, and some are missing; sequencing was by immunoSEQ multiplex PCR. The repertoire holds 75,000 to 100,000 clones, 7.6% seen once, with about 2.3% in the top ten. This specimen belongs to a study of cytomegalovirus exposure and HLA in healthy donors. Overall study results and limits: Previously analyzed data showed that most TCR beta V segments were productive at a frequency of about 90% or about 30%. When analyzed later, a missense DCLRE1C variant was found to be linked to TCR beta V- and J-gene trimming.

The V gene's germline CDR1 is SQVTM and CDR2 ANQGSEA. This CDR3 spans 14 amino acids. The V and J ends lost 6 bases and 2 bases, in that order; junction bases with no gene match: 4. The chain carries TRBV29-1 and TRBJ2-3; 11 bases match TRBD2. The specimen was PBMCs. The sequence derives from a man between 50 and 59 years old in good health and CMV-seronegative. The CDR3 DNA follows: TGCAGCGTCAGACTAGCGGGGAACACAGATACGCAGTATTTT. It is translated as CSVRLAGNTDTQYF.